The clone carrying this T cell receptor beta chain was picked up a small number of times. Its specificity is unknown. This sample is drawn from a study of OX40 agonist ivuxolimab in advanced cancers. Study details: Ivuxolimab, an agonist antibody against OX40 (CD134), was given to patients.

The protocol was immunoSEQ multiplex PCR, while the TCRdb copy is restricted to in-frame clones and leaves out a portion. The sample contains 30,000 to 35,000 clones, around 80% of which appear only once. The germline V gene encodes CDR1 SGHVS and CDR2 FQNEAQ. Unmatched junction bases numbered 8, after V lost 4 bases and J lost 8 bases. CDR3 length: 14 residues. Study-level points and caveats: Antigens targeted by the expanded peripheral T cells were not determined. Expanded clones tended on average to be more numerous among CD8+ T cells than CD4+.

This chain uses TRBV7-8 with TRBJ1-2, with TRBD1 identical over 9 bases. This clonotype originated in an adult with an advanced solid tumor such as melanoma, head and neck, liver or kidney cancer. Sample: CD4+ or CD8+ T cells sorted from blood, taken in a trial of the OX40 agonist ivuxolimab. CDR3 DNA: TGTGCCAGCAGCTGGGGACAGGGCGAGGGAGGCTACACCTTC. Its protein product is CASSWGQGEGGYTF.